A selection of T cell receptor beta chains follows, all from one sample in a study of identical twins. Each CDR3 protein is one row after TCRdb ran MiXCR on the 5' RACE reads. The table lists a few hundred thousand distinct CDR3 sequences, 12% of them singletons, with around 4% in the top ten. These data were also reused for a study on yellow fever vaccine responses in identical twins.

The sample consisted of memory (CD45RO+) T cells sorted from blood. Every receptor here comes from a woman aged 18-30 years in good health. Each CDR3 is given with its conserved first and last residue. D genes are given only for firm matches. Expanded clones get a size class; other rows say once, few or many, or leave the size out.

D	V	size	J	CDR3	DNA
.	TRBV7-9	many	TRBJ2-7	CASSAQGYEQYF	TGTGCCAGCAGCGCTCAGGGGTACGAGCAGTACTTC
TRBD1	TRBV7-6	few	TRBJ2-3	CASSQDRVGADTQYF	TGTGCCAGCAGTCAAGACAGGGTGGGTGCAGATACGCAGTATTTT
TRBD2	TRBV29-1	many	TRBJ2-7	CSVENSRGLAGGRYEQYF	TGCAGCGTTGAAAATTCTAGGGGACTAGCGGGAGGGCGATACGAGCAGTACTTC
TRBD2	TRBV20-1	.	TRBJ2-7	CSAKGGGYEQYF	TGCAGTGCAAAAGGCGGGGGGTACGAGCAGTACTTC
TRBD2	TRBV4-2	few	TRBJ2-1	CASSQGTSGNTYNEQFF	TGTGCCAGCAGCCAAGGGACTAGCGGGAATACCTACAATGAGCAGTTCTTC
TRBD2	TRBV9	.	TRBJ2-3	CASSPELAGTDTQYF	TGTGCCAGCAGCCCAGAACTAGCGGGAACAGATACGCAGTATTTT
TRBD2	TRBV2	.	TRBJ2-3	CASRWLAGAAGTQYF	TGTGCCAGCAGGTGGCTAGCGGGGGCGGCCGGTACGCAGTATTTT
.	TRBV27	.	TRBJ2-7	CASSARRNPYEQYF	TGTGCCAGCAGTGCCAGAAGAAATCCCTACGAGCAGTACTTC
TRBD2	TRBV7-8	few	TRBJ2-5	CASSLGSAGGFIQETQYF	TGTGCCAGCAGCTTAGGCTCAGCGGGGGGTTTTATTCAAGAGACCCAGTACTTC
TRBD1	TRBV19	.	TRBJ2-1	CASGTGGFGEQFF	TGTGCCAGCGGGACAGGGGGCTTCGGTGAGCAGTTCTTC
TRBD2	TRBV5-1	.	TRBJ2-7	CASSLGVGGGDEQYF	TGCGCCAGCAGCTTGGGGGTTGGGGGGGGAGACGAGCAGTACTTC
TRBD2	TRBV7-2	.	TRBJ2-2	CASSLSGKHTGELFF	TGTGCCAGCAGCCTCAGCGGGAAACACACCGGGGAGCTGTTTTTT
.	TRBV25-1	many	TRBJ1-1	CASSAPGKVGTEAFF	TGTGCCAGCAGTGCCCCAGGGAAGGTGGGGACTGAAGCTTTCTTT
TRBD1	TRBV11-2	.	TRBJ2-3	CASSLGQGKGHTDTQYF	TGTGCCAGCAGCTTGGGACAGGGAAAGGGGCACACAGATACGCAGTATTTT
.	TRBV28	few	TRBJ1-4	CASSFSYRVGEKLFF	TGTGCCAGCAGTTTTTCTTACAGGGTAGGGGAAAAACTGTTTTTT
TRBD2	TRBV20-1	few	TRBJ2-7	CSARPGLAGGGQYF	TGCAGTGCCAGACCGGGACTAGCGGGAGGGGGGCAGTACTTC
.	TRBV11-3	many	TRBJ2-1	CASSPNKGDEQFF	TGTGCCAGCAGCCCTAATAAGGGGGATGAGCAGTTCTTC
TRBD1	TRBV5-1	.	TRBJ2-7	CASSIGKGTGSEQYF	TGCGCCAGCAGCATTGGTAAGGGGACAGGGTCCGAGCAGTACTTC
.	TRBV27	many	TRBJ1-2	CASGFGQIYGYTF	TGTGCCAGCGGGTTCGGGCAGATCTATGGCTACACCTTC
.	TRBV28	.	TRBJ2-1	CASSRVGLLRDEQFF	TGTGCCAGCAGTCGGGTAGGTCTACTCCGCGATGAGCAGTTCTTC
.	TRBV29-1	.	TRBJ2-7	CSVQESGYEQYF	TGCAGCGTTCAGGAGTCAGGCTACGAGCAGTACTTC
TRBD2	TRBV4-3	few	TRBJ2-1	CASSQTSLAGGGGQFF	TGCGCCAGCAGTCAAACATCACTAGCGGGAGGGGGTGGGCAGTTCTTC
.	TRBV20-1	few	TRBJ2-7	CSAGGGYYEQYF	TGCAGTGCTGGAGGCGGATACTACGAGCAGTACTTC
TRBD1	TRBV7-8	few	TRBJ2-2	CASSSGGTGLTGELFF	TGTGCCAGCAGCTCCGGTGGGACAGGGCTCACCGGGGAGCTGTTTTTT
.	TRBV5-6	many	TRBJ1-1	CASSLFQKNTEAFF	TGTGCCAGCAGCTTGTTCCAGAAGAACACTGAAGCTTTCTTT
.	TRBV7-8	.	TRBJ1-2	CASSLSVGNYGYTF	TGTGCCAGCAGCTTATCTGTAGGGAACTATGGCTACACCTTC
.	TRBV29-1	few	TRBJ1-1	CSAYNLAGTEAFF	TGCAGCGCCTACAACTTGGCGGGCACTGAAGCTTTCTTT
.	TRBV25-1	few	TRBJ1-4	CASRNRSTNEKLFF	TGTGCCAGCAGGAACAGGAGCACTAATGAAAAACTGTTTTTT
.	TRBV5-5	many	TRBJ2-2	CASSSSGLNTGELFF	TGTGCCAGCAGCTCGAGCGGGCTAAACACCGGGGAGCTGTTTTTT
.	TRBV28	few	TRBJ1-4	CASTLAGGKNEKLFF	TGTGCCAGCACCCTGGCGGGGGGGAAAAATGAAAAACTGTTTTTT
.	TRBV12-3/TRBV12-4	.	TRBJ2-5	CASSQRPGTSQETQYF	TGTGCCAGCAGTCAACGACCCGGGACCAGCCAAGAGACCCAGTACTTC
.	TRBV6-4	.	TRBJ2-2	CASSSRSTGELFF	TGTGCCAGCAGTTCCAGATCCACCGGGGAGCTGTTTTTT
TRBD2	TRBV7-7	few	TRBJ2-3	CASSKGLASTDTQYF	TGTGCTAGCAGCAAAGGACTAGCTAGCACAGATACGCAGTATTTT
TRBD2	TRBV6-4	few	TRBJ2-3	CASSGTSGGTDTQYF	TGTGCCAGCAGTGGAACTAGCGGGGGTACAGATACGCAGTATTTT
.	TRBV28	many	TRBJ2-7	CASSPPGYEQYF	TGTGCCAGCAGTCCCCCCGGCTACGAGCAGTACTTC
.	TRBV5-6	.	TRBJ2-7	CASSARQFLIYEQYF	TGTGCCAGCAGCGCTAGACAGTTCCTCATCTACGAGCAGTACTTC
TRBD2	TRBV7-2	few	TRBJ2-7	CASRGLAGAYEQYF	TGTGCCAGCAGGGGACTAGCGGGAGCGTACGAGCAGTACTTC
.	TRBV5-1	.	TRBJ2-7	CASSPGGATKIREQYF	TGCGCCAGCAGCCCCGGGGGAGCTACCAAGATACGCGAGCAGTACTTC
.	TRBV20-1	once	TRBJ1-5	CSASGKVAREDYQPQHF	TGCAGTGCTAGTGGTAAAGTAGCCCGGGAGGATTATCAGCCCCAGCATTTT
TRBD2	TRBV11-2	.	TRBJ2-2	CASSSLNGGRTGELFF	TGTGCCAGCAGCTCGCTTAATGGCGGGAGGACCGGGGAGCTGTTTTTT
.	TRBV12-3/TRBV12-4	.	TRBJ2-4	CASSLKGGADKNIQYF	TGTGCCAGCAGTTTAAAAGGGGGGGCTGACAAAAACATTCAGTACTTC
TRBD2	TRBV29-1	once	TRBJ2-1	CSGGLADEQFF	TGCAGCGGGGGACTAGCGGATGAGCAGTTCTTC
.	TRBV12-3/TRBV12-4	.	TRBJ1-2	CASSLPGERYTF	TGTGCCAGCAGTTTACCAGGGGAAAGGTACACCTTC
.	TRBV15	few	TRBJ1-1	CATSGHGLMNTEAFF	TGTGCCACCAGCGGTCACGGTCTCATGAACACTGAAGCTTTCTTT
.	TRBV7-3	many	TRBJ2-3	CASSRDFGTDTQYF	TGTGCCAGCAGCCGGGACTTCGGCACAGATACGCAGTATTTT
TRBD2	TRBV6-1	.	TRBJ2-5	CASSPLGLAGAETQYF	TGTGCCAGCAGCCCTTTGGGACTAGCGGGGGCAGAGACCCAGTACTTC
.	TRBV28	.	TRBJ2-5	CASSSTGTGQLGFQYF	TGTGCCAGCAGTTCAACCGGGACGGGCCAACTCGGCTTCCAGTACTTC
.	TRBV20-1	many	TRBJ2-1	CSARERPTGANEQFF	TGCAGTGCAAGGGAGAGACCGACTGGGGCCAATGAGCAGTTCTTC
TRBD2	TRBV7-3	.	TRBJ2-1	CASSLSSTSGSREQFF	TGTGCCAGCAGCTTATCCTCGACTAGCGGGAGCCGTGAGCAGTTCTTC
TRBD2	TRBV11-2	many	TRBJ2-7	CASSPKAQWTSGSYEQYF	TGTGCCAGCAGCCCAAAAGCCCAATGGACTAGCGGCTCCTACGAGCAGTACTTC